This T cell receptor (beta chain) originates from a study of monozygotic twins with inflammatory bowel disease. Whole-study findings and limits: The analysis failed to separate different T cell subtypes. Those with IBD had lower TCRbeta diversity (inverse Simpson) than their healthy co-twins did.

The CDR3 runs 16 residues. Germline CDR1 SEHNR, CDR2 FQNEAQ (reference sequence). Concerning this clonotype itself: Antigen: not known.

TCRdb reprocessed the 5' RACE reads; each CDR3 protein has one entry and no DNA is given. Recorded here are some 450,000 distinct CDR3 sequences; the top ten clones represent roughly 2.3%. The sample was blood. The origin of this receptor is a human donor with ulcerative colitis or Crohn's disease, or a healthy co-twin of an affected twin (not recorded which). This rearrangement joins TRBV7-9 to TRBJ2-6. The CDR3 protein is CASSPTLMGGANVLTF.